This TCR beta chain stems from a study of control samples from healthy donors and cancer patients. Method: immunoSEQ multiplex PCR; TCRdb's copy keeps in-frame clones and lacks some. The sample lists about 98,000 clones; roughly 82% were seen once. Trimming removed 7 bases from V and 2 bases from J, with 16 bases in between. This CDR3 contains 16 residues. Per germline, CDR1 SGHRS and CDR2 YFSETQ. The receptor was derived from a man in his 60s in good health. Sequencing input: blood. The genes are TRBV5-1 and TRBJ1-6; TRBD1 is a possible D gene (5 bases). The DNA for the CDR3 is TGCGCCAGCTCATCTAGGGGCTGGCCCTATAATTCACCCCTCCACTTT. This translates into CASSSRGWPYNSPLHF.